This entry features one TCR beta chain sequence. These data originate in a study of blood T cell repertoires in COVID-19. Study-wide context: There were acute and convalescent COVID-19 samples, and they came from the United States, Italy and Spain. T cells, B-cell-depleted T cells, or PBMCs supplied cDNA or gDNA.

Source study methods: Counts of nucleated cells, estimated from reference gene primer amplification, were obtained. The protocol was immunoSEQ multiplex PCR, while the TCRdb copy is restricted to in-frame clones and leaves out a portion. Clone size and the V and J calls come from that table; the DNA yielded D and trimming. The sample contains roughly 120,000 clones, roughly 80% of which appear only once. V was pared by 0 bases and J by 4 bases, with 1 base of the junction left unmatched. This CDR3 region has 15 residues. Germline V gene lookup returns CDR1 MNHEY and CDR2 SVGAGI. The sequenced sample consisted of peripheral blood. This TCR was sampled from a man in his 70s with acute or convalescent COVID-19. The chain joins TRBV6-5 to TRBJ1-2; 11 bases line up with TRBD1. The CDR3 protein is CASSYSGTGGYGYTF. DNA for the CDR3: TGTGCCAGCAGTTACTCCGGGACAGGGGGCTATGGCTACACCTTC.